This T cell receptor beta chain appears in the sequencing data of a study of blood T cell repertoires in COVID-19. Methods used by the authors: The authors estimated nucleated cell counts from reference gene primer amplification. The protocol was immunoSEQ multiplex PCR, while the TCRdb copy is restricted to in-frame clones and leaves out a portion. V, J and clone size are taken as reported in that table, and D and trimming were inferred from the DNA itself. This repertoire shows under 200,000 clones, around 87% found once; its top ten account for around 2.6%. Material for sequencing was peripheral blood. This sequence was found in a man aged 35-49 years with active or convalescent COVID-19.

CDR3 amino acids: CASSLGQGRYF. For the CDR3, the DNA is TGTGCCAGCAGTTTAGGGCAGGGGCGGTACTTC. The V gene is TRBV12-3 or TRBV12-4, the J gene TRBJ2-5; tentative D call: TRBD1 (6 bases). V was clipped by 1 base and J by 13 bases, with 10 bases between them. CDR3 length equals 11 residues.